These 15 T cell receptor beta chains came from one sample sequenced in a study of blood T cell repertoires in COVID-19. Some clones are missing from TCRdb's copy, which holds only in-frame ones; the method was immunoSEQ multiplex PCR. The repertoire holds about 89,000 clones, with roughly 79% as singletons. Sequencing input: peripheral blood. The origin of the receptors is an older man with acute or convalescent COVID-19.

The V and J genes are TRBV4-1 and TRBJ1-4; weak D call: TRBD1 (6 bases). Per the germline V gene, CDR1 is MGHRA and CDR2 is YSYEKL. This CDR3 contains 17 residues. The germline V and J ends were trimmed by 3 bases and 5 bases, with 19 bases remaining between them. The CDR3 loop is CASSQGSSGGLNEKLFF. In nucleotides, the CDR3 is TGCGCCAGCAGCCAGGGTTCGAGTGGGGGCCTCAATGAAAAACTGTTTTTT.

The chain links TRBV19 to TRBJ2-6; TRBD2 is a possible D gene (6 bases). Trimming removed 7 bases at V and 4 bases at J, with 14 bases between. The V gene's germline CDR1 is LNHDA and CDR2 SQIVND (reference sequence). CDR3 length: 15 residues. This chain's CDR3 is CASKAGSSGANVLTF. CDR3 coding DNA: TGTGCCAGTAAGGCGGGGTCCTCGGGGGCCAACGTCCTGACTTTC. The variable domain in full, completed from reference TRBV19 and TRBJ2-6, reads DGGITQSPKYLFRKEGQNVTLSCEQNLNHDAMYWYRQDPGQGLRLIYYSQIVNDFQKGDIAEGYSVSREKKESFPLTVTSAQKNPTAFYLCASKAGSSGANVLTFGAGSRLTVL.

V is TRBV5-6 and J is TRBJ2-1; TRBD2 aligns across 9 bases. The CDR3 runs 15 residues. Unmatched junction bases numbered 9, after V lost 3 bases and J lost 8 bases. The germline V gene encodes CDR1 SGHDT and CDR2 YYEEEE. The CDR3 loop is CASSSRERGVYEQFF. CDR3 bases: TGTGCCAGCAGCTCCCGGGAGCGGGGGGTCTATGAGCAGTTCTTC. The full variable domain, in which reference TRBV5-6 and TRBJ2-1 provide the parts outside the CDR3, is DAGVTQSPTHLIKTRGQQVTLRCSPKSGHDTVSWYQQALGQGPQFIFQYYEEEERQRGNFPDRFSGHQFPNYSSELNVNALLLGDSALYLCASSSRERGVYEQFFGPGTRLTVL.

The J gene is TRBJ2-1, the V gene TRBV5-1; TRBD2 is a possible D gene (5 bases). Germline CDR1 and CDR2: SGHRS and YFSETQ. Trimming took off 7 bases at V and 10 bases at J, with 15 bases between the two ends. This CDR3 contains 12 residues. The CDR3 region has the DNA TGCGCCAGCCAGGAGGTCCCGCGGGAGCAGTTCTTC. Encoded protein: CASQEVPREQFF.

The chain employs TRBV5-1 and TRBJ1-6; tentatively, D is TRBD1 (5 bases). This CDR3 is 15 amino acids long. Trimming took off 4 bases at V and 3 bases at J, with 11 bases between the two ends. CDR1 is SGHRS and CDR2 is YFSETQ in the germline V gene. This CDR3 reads CASSKDSLYNSPLHF. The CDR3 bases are TGCGCCAGCAGCAAAGACAGCCTCTATAATTCACCCCTCCACTTT.

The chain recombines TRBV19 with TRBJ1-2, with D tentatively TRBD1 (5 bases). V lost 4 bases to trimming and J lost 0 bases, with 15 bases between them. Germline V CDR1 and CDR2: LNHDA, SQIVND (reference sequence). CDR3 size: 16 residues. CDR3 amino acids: CASSSPGWGPNYGYTF. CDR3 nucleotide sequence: TGTGCCAGTAGTAGCCCAGGATGGGGCCCTAACTATGGCTACACCTTC.

The CDR3 DNA sequence: TGCAGTGCTAGTTCCACGGACAGGGCCCAAGAGACCCAGTACTTC. It translates to CSASSTDRAQETQYF. The rearrangement joins TRBV20-1 to TRBJ2-5, with 8 positions matching TRBD1. The germline V gene encodes CDR1 DFQATT and CDR2 SNEGSKA (reference sequence). The V segment lost 3 bases and the J segment 1 base; nucleotides outside the gene matches: 7. The CDR3 spans 15 residues.

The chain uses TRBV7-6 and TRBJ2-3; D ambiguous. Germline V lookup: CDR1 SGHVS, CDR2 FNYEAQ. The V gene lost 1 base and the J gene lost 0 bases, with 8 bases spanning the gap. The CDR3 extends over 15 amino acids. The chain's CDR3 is CASSLGWPSTDTQYF. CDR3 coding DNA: TGTGCCAGCAGCTTAGGGTGGCCAAGCACAGATACGCAGTATTTT. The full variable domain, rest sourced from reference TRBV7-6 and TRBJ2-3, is GAGVSQSPRYKVTKRGQDVALRCDPISGHVSLYWYRQALGQGPEFLTYFNYEAQQDKSGLPNDRFSAERPEGSISTLTIQRTEQRDSAMYRCASSLGWPSTDTQYFGPGTRLTVL.

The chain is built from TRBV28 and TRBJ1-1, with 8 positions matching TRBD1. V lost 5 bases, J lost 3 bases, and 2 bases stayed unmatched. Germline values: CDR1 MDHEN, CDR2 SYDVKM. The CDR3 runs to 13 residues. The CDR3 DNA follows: TGTGCCAGCAGTACAGGGGGGTACACTGAAGCTTTCTTT. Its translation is CASSTGGYTEAFF.

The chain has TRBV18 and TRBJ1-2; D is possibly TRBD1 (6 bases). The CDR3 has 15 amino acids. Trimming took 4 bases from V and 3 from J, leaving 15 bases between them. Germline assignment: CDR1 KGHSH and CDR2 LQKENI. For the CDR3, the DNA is TGTGCCAGCTCACAGGACAGTCTCTCGGACTATGGCTACACCTTC. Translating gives CASSQDSLSDYGYTF.

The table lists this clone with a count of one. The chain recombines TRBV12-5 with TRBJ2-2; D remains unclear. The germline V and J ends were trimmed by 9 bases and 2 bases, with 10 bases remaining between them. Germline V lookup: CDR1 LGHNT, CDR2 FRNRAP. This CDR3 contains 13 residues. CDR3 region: CASLSSNTGELFF. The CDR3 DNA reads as TGTGCTAGCCTGTCTAGTAACACCGGGGAGCTGTTTTTT.

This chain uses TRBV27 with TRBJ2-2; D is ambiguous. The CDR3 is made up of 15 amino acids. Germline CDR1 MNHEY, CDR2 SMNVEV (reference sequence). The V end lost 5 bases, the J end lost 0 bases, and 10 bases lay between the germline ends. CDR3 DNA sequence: TGTGCCAGCAGTCCCGGTCCCTCGAACACCGGGGAGCTGTTTTTT. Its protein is CASSPGPSNTGELFF.

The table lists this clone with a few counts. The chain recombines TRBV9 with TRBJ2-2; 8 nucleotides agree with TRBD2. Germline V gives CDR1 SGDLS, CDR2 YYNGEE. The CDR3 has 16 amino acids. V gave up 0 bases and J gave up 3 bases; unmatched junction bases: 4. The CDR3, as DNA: TGTGCCAGCAGCGTAGAGGGCGGGGGGTACACCGGGGAGCTGTTTTTT. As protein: CASSVEGGGYTGELFF.

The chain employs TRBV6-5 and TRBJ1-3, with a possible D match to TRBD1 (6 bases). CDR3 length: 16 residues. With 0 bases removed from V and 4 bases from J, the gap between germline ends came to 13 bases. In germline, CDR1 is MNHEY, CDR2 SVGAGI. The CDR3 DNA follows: TGTGCCAGCAGTTACTCTAGGTTGGACAGCGGAAACACCATATATTTT. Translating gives CASSYSRLDSGNTIYF.

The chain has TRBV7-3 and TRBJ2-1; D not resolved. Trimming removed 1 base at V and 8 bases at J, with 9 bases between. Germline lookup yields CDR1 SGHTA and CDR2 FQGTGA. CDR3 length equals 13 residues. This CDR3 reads CASSLNTIHEQFF. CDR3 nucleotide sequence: TGTGCCAGCAGCTTAAATACTATCCATGAGCAGTTCTTC.